One sample yielded the 27 T cell receptor beta chains listed below, sequenced in a study of T cell responses to AZD1222 COVID-19 vaccine. Method: immunoSEQ multiplex PCR; TCRdb's copy keeps in-frame clones and lacks some. This table has over 150,000 clones, 80% to 90% appearing once. The sample here was peripheral blood, taken on day 0 of MenACWY control vaccination. These receptors all come from an adult in good health.

This clone was detected only once. V is TRBV11-2 and J is TRBJ2-3; no reliable D call. Germline V gene lookup returns CDR1 SGHAT and CDR2 FQNNGV. With 4 bases removed from V and 0 bases from J, the gap between germline ends came to 2 bases. This CDR3 has 12 residues. CDR3 region: CASSSSTDTQYF. CDR3 DNA sequence: TGTGCCAGCAGCTCTAGCACAGATACGCAGTATTTT. Combining the CDR3 with reference TRBV11-2 and TRBJ2-3 gives the whole variable domain EAGVAQSPRYKIIEKRQSVAFWCNPISGHATLYWYQQILGQGPKLLIQFQNNGVVDDSQLPKDRFSAERLKGVDSTLKIQPAKLEDSAVYLCASSSSTDTQYFGPGTRLTVL.

The chain links TRBV28 to TRBJ2-5; TRBD1 aligns across 7 bases. This CDR3 is built from 14 residues. The junction had 5 bases not matched to a gene; V was cut back by 7 bases and J by 0 bases. Germline V gene sequence: CDR1 MDHEN, CDR2 SYDVKM. The CDR3 DNA is TGTGCCAGCAAGGAACAGGGGAACCAAGAGACCCAGTACTTC. Protein: CASKEQGNQETQYF. Using reference TRBV28 and TRBJ2-5 for the parts outside the CDR3, the full variable domain is DVKVTQSSRYLVKRTGEKVFLECVQDMDHENMFWYRQDPGLGLRLIYFSYDVKMKEKGDIPEGYSVSREKKERFSLILESASTNQTSMYLCASKEQGNQETQYFGPGTRLLVL.

V usage is TRBV11-2 and J usage is TRBJ2-4; D possibly matches TRBD1 or TRBD2 (5 bases each). Germline CDR1 and CDR2: SGHAT and FQNNGV. V was trimmed by 0 bases and J by 7 bases, leaving 16 bases between them. CDR3 length: 16 amino acids. The CDR3 bases are TGTGCCAGCAGCTTAGAAACGGTTCTCTGGGGGAACATTCAGTACTTC. Translated, it gives CASSLETVLWGNIQYF.

V is TRBV19 and J is TRBJ1-2, with 9 bases matching TRBD1. V lost 6 bases and J lost 4; bases outside the gene matches: 6. This CDR3 has 14 amino acids. Germline loops: CDR1 LNHDA, CDR2 SQIVND (reference sequence). The CDR3 loop is CASRHTDRGYGYTF. CDR3 bases: TGTGCCAGTAGACACACGGACAGGGGCTATGGCTACACCTTC.

This clone was observed a few times. The chain carries TRBV13 and TRBJ2-3; D possibly corresponds to TRBD2 (6 bases). The CDR3 length is 14 residues. The germline V and J ends were trimmed by 5 bases and 8 bases, with 17 bases remaining between them. Per the germline V gene, CDR1 is PRHDT and CDR2 is FYEKMQ (reference sequence). In DNA form, the CDR3 reads TGTGCCAGCAGCCCGGCGGGCCGGGGGAGTACGCAGTATTTT. Its translation is CASSPAGRGSTQYF.

The V call is TRBV3-1 (or the pseudogene TRBV3-2), the J call TRBJ2-6, with unresolved D. Germline lookup yields CDR1 LGHDT and CDR2 YNNKEL (reference sequence). This CDR3 has 16 residues. Trimming pared 6 bases from V and 0 bases from J, leaving 12 bases between. The CDR3 coding sequence is TGTGCCAGCAGGCCCGGCGTCTTCTCTGGGGCCAACGTCCTGACTTTC. This sequence encodes CASRPGVFSGANVLTF.

The chain has TRBV6-2 or TRBV6-3 and TRBJ1-5; weak D call: TRBD1 (5 bases). In germline, CDR1 is MNHEY, CDR2 SVGEGT. CDR3 length: 16 residues. Trimming removed 6 bases at V and 4 bases at J, with 19 bases between. The DNA of the CDR3 is TGTGCCAGCAGCTCACTGGTCGGGGCTAAGAATCAGCCCCAGCATTTT. Protein sequence: CASSSLVGAKNQPQHF.

The chain is built from TRBV7-8 and TRBJ2-3, with a tentative D call TRBD2 (6 bases). Germline V gene data show CDR1 as SGHVS and CDR2 as FQNEAQ. The CDR3 spans 14 residues. The V end lost 4 bases, the J end lost 7 bases, and 15 bases lay between the germline ends. CDR3 nucleotide sequence: TGTGCCAGCAGCTGGCGGGGCTCAGCGAATACGCAGTATTTT. This sequence encodes CASSWRGSANTQYF.

In this sample, this clone turned up a few times. The rearrangement links TRBV10-2 to TRBJ2-3; D perhaps matches TRBD1 (6 bases). Germline loops: CDR1 WSHSY, CDR2 SAAADI. The V and J ends lost 4 bases and 6 bases respectively, with 11 bases between them. The CDR3 covers 13 residues. CDR3 in DNA: TGCGCCAGCAGTGTGGGGACAAAGGATACGCAGTATTTT. Encoded protein: CASSVGTKDTQYF.

The V call is TRBV29-1, the J call TRBJ1-5; TRBD1 matches 8 bases. This CDR3 has 13 amino acids. Germline-derived CDR1 and CDR2 are SQVTM and ANQGSEA. V was pared by 7 bases and J by 3 bases, with 5 bases of the junction left unmatched. CDR3 in amino acids: CSAGQGVNQPQHF. As DNA, the CDR3 is TGCAGCGCTGGACAGGGTGTCAATCAGCCCCAGCATTTT.

V gene TRBV7-8 combines with J gene TRBJ1-4, with D perhaps TRBD1 (6 bases). Germline assignment: CDR1 SGHVS and CDR2 FQNEAQ. There are 16 residues in the CDR3. The V end was cut by 8 bases, the J end by 0 bases, with 16 bases between. This CDR3 reads CASSQGSGATNEKLFF. Here the CDR3 DNA reads TGTGCCAGCTCTCAAGGGTCAGGGGCAACTAATGAAAAACTGTTTTTT.

V and J are TRBV7-2 and TRBJ1-2, with D perhaps matching TRBD1 (5 bases). V lost 1 base and J 7 bases, leaving 10 bases between the germline ends. CDR1 and CDR2 (germline): SGHTA, FQGNSA. The CDR3 extends over 13 amino acids. The DNA of the CDR3 is TGTGCCAGCAGCTTAGTCGGGGGGGTTGGCTACACCTTC. It translates to CASSLVGGVGYTF.

The V gene is TRBV3-1 (or the pseudogene TRBV3-2), the J gene TRBJ2-3; maybe TRBD2 (6 bases). CDR1 is LGHDT and CDR2 is YNNKEL in the germline V gene (reference sequence). CDR3 size: 19 residues. V was pared by 0 bases and J by 4 bases, with 23 bases between. CDR3: CASSQDKRMAGRNSDTQYF. CDR3 DNA sequence: TGTGCCAGCAGCCAAGATAAGAGAATGGCGGGACGTAATTCAGATACGCAGTATTTT.

This clone was counted a few times. This chain uses TRBV29-1 with TRBJ1-2; 9 positions match TRBD1. The CDR3 is made up of 12 amino acids. The V segment lost 6 bases and the J segment 6 bases; nucleotides outside the gene matches: 5. Germline-derived CDR1 and CDR2 are SQVTM and ANQGSEA. For the CDR3, the DNA is TGCAGCGTGAAGACAGGGGGGGATGGCTACACCTTC. Translating it yields CSVKTGGDGYTF.

A single count supports this clone. CDR3 in amino acids: CATSDFGGRDTQYF. In DNA form, the CDR3 reads TGTGCCACCAGTGATTTCGGGGGTAGGGATACGCAGTATTTT. The chain is built from TRBV24-1 and TRBJ2-3; D is perhaps TRBD2 (6 bases). The CDR3 has 14 residues. Between the trimmed V and J ends, which lost 1 base and 6 bases, there was a span of 10 bases. Per the germline V gene, CDR1 is KGHDR and CDR2 is SFDVKD.

The chain uses TRBV10-3 and TRBJ1-6, with 8 positions matching TRBD1. Germline CDR1 is ENHRY and CDR2 is SYGVKD. The J segment lost 8 bases and the V segment lost 2 bases, leaving 5 bases of the junction unmatched. The CDR3 contains 15 residues. The CDR3 sequence: CAISEGQGGHSPLHF. In DNA form, the CDR3 reads TGTGCCATCAGTGAGGGACAGGGCGGACATTCACCCCTCCACTTT.

Here the CDR3 reads CASSPPGGNTIYF. In DNA, the CDR3 is TGTGCCAGCTCACCACCCGGCGGAAACACCATATATTTT. The chain couples TRBV18 to TRBJ1-3; D gene ambiguous. The CDR3 sequence is 13 residues long. V lost 0 bases, J lost 4 bases, and 4 bases lay in between. The germline V gene has CDR1 KGHSH and CDR2 LQKENI.

The J gene is TRBJ2-1, the V gene TRBV7-8; TRBD2 aligns across 8 bases. The V gene end was trimmed by 6 bases and the J gene end by 3 bases; junction bases not matched to a gene: 7. The CDR3 is 15 amino acids. Looked up from germline, CDR1 is SGHVS and CDR2 is FQNEAQ. The CDR3 region is CASRPASGYYNEQFF. The CDR3 coding sequence is TGTGCCAGCAGGCCCGCTAGCGGGTACTACAATGAGCAGTTCTTC.

This clone was counted a single time. The chain employs TRBV11-2 and TRBJ1-6, with TRBD1 identical over 10 bases. Germline values: CDR1 SGHAT, CDR2 FQNNGV. V gave up 1 base and J gave up 2 bases; unmatched junction bases: 2. The CDR3 spans 17 residues. CDR3 loop: CASSLAGQGPYNSPLHF. DNA of the CDR3: TGTGCCAGCAGCTTAGCGGGACAGGGGCCCTATAATTCACCCCTCCACTTT.

The chain links TRBV3-1 (or the pseudogene TRBV3-2) to TRBJ2-5, with TRBD1 matching over 9 bases. The germline CDR1 and CDR2 sequences are LGHDT and YNNKEL (reference sequence). V shed 6 bases and J 4 bases; nucleotides not matched to a gene: 18. This CDR3 is built from 18 residues. This CDR3 reads CASSPTEPAGQGRETQYF. The CDR3 DNA sequence: TGTGCCAGCAGTCCAACCGAGCCCGCGGGACAGGGTCGAGAGACCCAGTACTTC.

The chain recombines TRBV18 with TRBJ2-7; 10 bases line up with TRBD1. This CDR3 contains 16 residues. The V segment lost 8 bases and the J segment 2 bases; nucleotides outside the gene matches: 12. The V gene's germline CDR1 is KGHSH and CDR2 LQKENI. The CDR3 DNA follows: TGTGCCAGCGCGCAAAAGCCGGGACAGGGGCCCTACGAGCAGTACGTC. This codes for CASAQKPGQGPYEQYV.

The chain uses TRBV7-2 and TRBJ2-7; D gene uncertain. Trimming removed 5 bases at V and 4 bases at J, with 15 bases between. Germline values: CDR1 SGHTA, CDR2 FQGNSA. CDR3 size: 14 residues. CDR3 coding DNA: TGTGCCAGCAGCCGCGAGAACTCCTATTACGAGCAGTACTTC. This encodes CASSRENSYYEQYF. Variable domain in full (rest from reference TRBV7-2 and TRBJ2-7): GAGVSQSPSNKVTEKGKDVELRCDPISGHTALYWYRQSLGQGLEFLIYFQGNSAPDKSGLPSDRFSAERTGGSVSTLTIQRTQQEDSAVYLCASSRENSYYEQYFGPGTRLTVT.

This chain joins TRBV28 and TRBJ2-6, with D perhaps given as TRBD1 or TRBD2 (5 bases each). This CDR3 has 14 amino acids. Per germline, CDR1 MDHEN and CDR2 SYDVKM. Trimming removed 10 bases at V and 2 bases at J, with 12 bases between. This CDR3 is CATAGAAGANVLTF. CDR3 nucleotides: TGTGCCACCGCCGGGGCCGCTGGGGCCAACGTCCTGACTTTC.

This clone was detected once. The chain combines TRBV7-2 with TRBJ1-4; no definite D call. The CDR3 runs 14 residues. Deletions cut 2 bases from V and 2 bases from J, with 6 bases between. Germline V gene lookup returns CDR1 SGHTA and CDR2 FQGNSA. This CDR3 reads CASSLKVTNEKLFF. The CDR3, as DNA: TGTGCCAGCAGCTTAAAGGTTACTAATGAAAAACTGTTTTTT.

V gene TRBV9 combines with J gene TRBJ2-1, with 7 bases matching TRBD1. Trimming took 1 base from V and 7 from J; bases not matched to a gene: 14. Germline loops: CDR1 SGDLS, CDR2 YYNGEE. This CDR3 is 17 amino acids long. In DNA form, the CDR3 reads TGTGCCAGCAGCGTACAAACAGGGGCCCCACTGTTGAATGAGCAGTTCTTC. Protein sequence: CASSVQTGAPLLNEQFF.

The chain uses TRBV3-1 (or the pseudogene TRBV3-2) and TRBJ1-6; unclear D gene. The germline V gene has CDR1 LGHDT and CDR2 YNNKEL (reference sequence). The V end was cut by 0 bases, the J end by 9 bases, with 0 bases between. This CDR3 comprises 11 residues. Written as DNA, the CDR3 is TGTGCCAGCAGCCAAGATTCACCCCTCCACTTT. It specifies CASSQDSPLHF.

This clone has only a few counts. This chain connects TRBV11-3 to TRBJ1-4, with unresolved D. In germline, CDR1 is SGHNT, CDR2 YENEEA. V was cut by 0 bases and J by 16 bases, with 12 bases left in between. The CDR3 length is 12 residues. This CDR3 is CASSLDRGVRFF. CDR3 sequence (DNA): TGTGCCAGCAGCTTAGATCGCGGGGTGAGGTTTTTT. Combining the CDR3 with reference TRBV11-3 and TRBJ1-4 gives the whole variable domain EAGVVQSPRYKIIEKKQPVAFWCNPISGHNTLYWYLQNLGQGPELLIRYENEEAVDDSQLPKDRFSAERLKGVDSTLKIQPAELGDSAVYLCASSLDRGVRFFGSGTQLSVL.